The 18 T cell receptor beta chains listed next were all sequenced from one sample in a study of shared clonotypes between healthy human individuals (dated by TCRdb to 2018 to 2020). The protocol used for the library was the immunoSEQ multiplex PCR assay. TCRdb mirrors the immuneACCESS table, restricted to in-frame sequences. Some clones are absent from its copies; in checked studies, under half trace to an unresolved V gene, and the reason for the others is unknown. This sample gives roughly 640,000 clones in total; about 74% of them show up just once. Clones ranked in the top ten supply more than 1.5% of the sample. What was sequenced was memory CD4+ T cells sorted from blood. The meaning of the sample's cell subset or site label: CD45RA-negative fraction. The origin of the receptors is a woman in her 30s in good health.

This chain uses TRBV19 with TRBJ2-3, with TRBD1 matching 10 bases. Germline-derived CDR1 and CDR2 are LNHDA and SQIVND (reference sequence). CDR3 length: 16 amino acids. After removal of 4 bases from V and 2 bases from J, the junction contained 6 bases not matched to a gene. CDR3 region: CASSTLGQGFTDTQYF. CDR3 nucleotides: TGTGCCAGTAGTACCCTGGGACAGGGGTTCACAGATACGCAGTATTTT.

The genes are TRBV6-5 and TRBJ1-3, with a tentative D call TRBD1 (5 bases). The CDR3 sequence is 15 residues long. The ends were cut back, 3 bases at V and 4 bases at J, with 13 bases in the middle. From germline, CDR1 is MNHEY and CDR2 SVGAGI. The CDR3 loop reads CASSYFGTAGNTIYF. In DNA form, the CDR3 reads TGTGCCAGCAGTTATTTCGGGACGGCCGGAAACACCATATATTTT.

With regard to this clone: Just one base apart from a much larger clone, this may be a read error. This chain connects TRBV28 to TRBJ2-7; 11 bases are a match to TRBD1. The V gene end was trimmed by 5 bases and the J gene end by 2 bases; junction bases not matched to a gene: 5. The germline V gene encodes CDR1 MDHEN and CDR2 SYDVKM. This CDR3 has 15 residues. CDR3 sequence reads: CASSGPGQGAYEQYF. CDR3 in DNA: TGTGCCAGCAGTGGACCGGGACAGGGGGCCTACGAGCAGTACTTC.

The rearrangement joins TRBV7-4 to TRBJ1-5, with no clear D. V lost 2 bases, J lost 3 bases, and 14 bases lay in between. Germline loops: CDR1 SGHVT, CDR2 SQSDAQ. There are 16 residues in the CDR3. The CDR3 reads CASSLNSRAVNQPQHF. DNA of the CDR3: TGTGCCAGCAGCTTAAATTCCCGGGCAGTCAATCAGCCCCAGCATTTT.

The J gene is TRBJ2-1, the V gene TRBV10-1; D not resolved. V was clipped by 4 bases and J by 0 bases, with 13 bases between them. This CDR3 region has 16 residues. Germline loops: CDR1 WNHNN, CDR2 SYGVQD (reference sequence). In nucleotides, the CDR3 is TGCGCCAGCAGTGTTAGGGCTGACGTCTCCTACAATGAGCAGTTCTTC. Protein product: CASSVRADVSYNEQFF.

The CDR3 nucleotides read TGTGCCTGGAGTCGACCGGGACAGGGGAACACTGAAGCTTTCTTT. Translating gives CAWSRPGQGNTEAFF. The chain combines TRBV30 with TRBJ1-1; 9 nucleotides match TRBD1. Germline V gives CDR1 GTSNPN, CDR2 SVGIG (reference sequence). This CDR3 comprises 15 residues. V lost 2 bases to trimming and J lost 1 base; unmatched junction nucleotides: 5.

This clone appeared many times. The chain couples TRBV9 to TRBJ2-1, with 10 bases identical to TRBD2. V dropped 0 bases and J dropped 7; count of bases not matched to a gene: 4. This CDR3 is built from 15 residues. The V gene's germline CDR1 is SGDLS and CDR2 YYNGEE. The CDR3 region has the DNA TGTGCCAGCAGCGTAGCGCCTAGCGGGGGAAATGAGCAGTTCTTC. It codes for CASSVAPSGGNEQFF.

This clone showed up just a few times. The chain carries TRBV5-1 and TRBJ1-5; TRBD1 matches 8 bases. CDR1 SGHRS and CDR2 YFSETQ come from the germline V gene. The CDR3 runs to 13 residues. Trimming cost V 4 bases and J 7 bases; bases outside gene matches: 4. The CDR3 loop is CASSPDRDQPQHF. As DNA, the CDR3 is TGCGCCAGCAGCCCGGACAGGGACCAGCCCCAGCATTTT.

This chain links TRBV7-9 with TRBJ1-1, with D uncertain. Trimming cost V 1 base and J 3 bases, with 0 bases left between them. CDR3 length: 11 amino acids. CDR1 and CDR2 (germline): SEHNR, FQNEAQ (reference sequence). Here the CDR3 DNA reads TGTGCCAGCAGCTTAGACACTGAAGCTTTCTTT. Protein product: CASSLDTEAFF. The full variable domain, its missing parts supplied by reference TRBV7-9 and TRBJ1-1, is DTGVSQNPRHKITKRGQNVTFRCDPISEHNRLYWYRQTLGQGPEFLTYFQNEAQLEKSRLLSDRFSAERPKGSFSTLEIQRTEQGDSAMYLCASSLDTEAFFGQGTRLTVV.

V usage is TRBV10-2 and J usage is TRBJ2-3; TRBD2 matches at 8 bases. J was trimmed by 0 bases and V by 8 bases; bases with no gene match: 7. Germline assignment: CDR1 WSHSY and CDR2 SAAADI. This CDR3 comprises 15 residues. The CDR3 loop is CASRTSRLSTDTQYF. The CDR3 DNA follows: TGCGCCAGCCGGACTAGCCGGTTAAGCACAGATACGCAGTATTTT.

This clone was counted a few times. This chain links TRBV20-1 with TRBJ1-1; D is uncertain. In germline, CDR1 is DFQATT, CDR2 SNEGSKA (reference sequence). Between the trimmed V and J ends, which lost 6 bases and 3 bases, there was a span of 8 bases. The CDR3 runs to 11 residues. The CDR3 nucleotides read TGCAGTGCGTTCCCGTACACTGAAGCTTTCTTT. Translating it yields CSAFPYTEAFF.

The chain links TRBV28 to TRBJ1-5, with 10 bases that match TRBD1. The CDR3 length is 13 residues. Germline V gene sequence: CDR1 MDHEN, CDR2 SYDVKM. Losses at the gene ends were 4 bases for V and 14 bases for J; bases not matched to a gene: 8. The CDR3: CASSSRQGATKHF. The CDR3 coding sequence is TGTGCCAGCAGTTCCCGACAGGGGGCTACAAAGCATTTT.

V and J are TRBV2 and TRBJ2-1; the match to TRBD2 covers 8 bases. V lost 8 bases and J lost 5; bases outside the gene matches: 14. The germline CDR1 and CDR2 sequences are SNHLY and FYNNEI. The length of the CDR3 is 16 residues. CDR3 coding DNA: TGTGCCAGCGGACACTCCGGGACTAGGACTAACAATGAGCAGTTCTTC. This gives the protein CASGHSGTRTNNEQFF.

Written as DNA, the CDR3 is TGTGCCAGCAGTGTAAGGACAGGCAATCAGCCCCAGCATTTT. This translates into CASSVRTGNQPQHF. The gene calls are TRBV2 and TRBJ1-5, with D possibly matching TRBD1 (6 bases). From germline, CDR1 is SNHLY and CDR2 FYNNEI. V was shortened by 4 bases and J by 2 bases, with 9 bases between the two germline ends. The CDR3 runs to 14 residues.

This rearrangement joins TRBV5-1 to TRBJ2-3; 10 bases are shared with TRBD1. From germline, CDR1 is SGHRS and CDR2 YFSETQ. This CDR3 comprises 15 residues. J lost 3 bases, V lost 2 bases, and 3 bases had no gene match. CDR3 nucleotide sequence: TGCGCCAGCAGCTTCGACAGGGGGCTGACAGATACGCAGTATTTT. It translates to CASSFDRGLTDTQYF.

The chain uses TRBV28 and TRBJ2-7, with D possibly TRBD2 on 6 matching bases. Germline V gives CDR1 MDHEN, CDR2 SYDVKM. V was cut by 3 bases and J by 2 bases, with 11 bases left in between. The CDR3 totals 14 residues. CDR3 sequence reads: CASSFSGGTYEQYF. CDR3 nucleotide sequence: TGTGCCAGCAGTTTTAGCGGAGGAACCTACGAGCAGTACTTC.

The chain carries TRBV9 and TRBJ2-1; 10 nucleotides match TRBD1. The CDR3 totals 18 residues. With V trimmed by 0 bases and J by 5 bases, 11 bases remained unmatched. CDR1 and CDR2 (germline): SGDLS, YYNGEE. Written as DNA, the CDR3 is TGTGCCAGCAGCGTAGGCGGCGGGGACAGGGGTCGGGACAATGAGCAGTTCTTC. Protein: CASSVGGGDRGRDNEQFF.

This chain uses TRBV6-5 with TRBJ1-5; D is uncertain. The CDR3 has 15 residues. Trimming pared 3 bases from V and 2 bases from J, leaving 11 bases between. Germline V CDR1 and CDR2: MNHEY, SVGAGI. The CDR3 DNA follows: TGTGCCAGCAGTTATGAAGCTACGGGCAATCAGCCCCAGCATTTT. This encodes CASSYEATGNQPQHF.